The rows below give T cell receptor beta chains drawn from one sample of a study of STAT3 mutations in large granular lymphocyte leukemia. TCRdb keeps only in-frame clones here, not all; method: immunoSEQ multiplex PCR. The table has 20,000 or so clones, about nine tenths seen once; the top ten hold about 45%. Sequenced material: peripheral blood mononuclear cells. All receptors derive from a man between 60 and 75 years old with T-cell large granular lymphocyte leukemia. Some clones in this sample may be carry-over from other donors' samples. CDR3s include the opening cysteine and the closing phenylalanine or tryptophan. Fields, in order: J gene, clone size, D gene, V gene, CDR3 DNA, CDR3 protein. A D gene is named only where the DNA matches it firmly. Clone size is not always given. Where it is, it says once, few, many or a class for expanded clones.

TRBJ1-1 - TRBD1 TRBV18 TGTGCCAGCTCACCCTCGACAGGGCCGAACACTGAAGCTTTCTTT CASSPSTGPNTEAFF
TRBJ1-2 - - TRBV5-1 TGCGCCAGCGAGCAAGGGGGTGGCTCTGGCTACACCTTC CASEQGGGSGYTF
TRBJ1-6 - - TRBV4-3 TGCGCCAGCAGCCAAGAAGGCGGTAGGGGGGCCTCGAATTCACCCCTCCACTTT CASSQEGGRGASNSPLHF
TRBJ1-3 - - TRBV6-5 TGTGCCAGCAGTTACAAGGGGCATGGAAACACCATATATTTT CASSYKGHGNTIYF
TRBJ2-2 once TRBD2 TRBV4-3 TGCGCCAGCAGCCAAGATCGGGCGGGAGGGACCGGGGAGCTGTTTTTT CASSQDRAGGTGELFF
TRBJ2-3 - TRBD2 TRBV9 TGTGCCAGCAGCTCCCGGACTAGCGGGAGCCAGGATACGCAGTATTTT CASSSRTSGSQDTQYF
TRBJ1-1 - - TRBV18 TGTGCCAGCTCACCAGTCGGCGGCACTGAAGCTTTCTTT CASSPVGGTEAFF
TRBJ1-5 once - TRBV18 TGTGCCAGCTCCCAACTGGACGTTAAGCCCCAGCATTTT CASSQLDVKPQHF
TRBJ1-2 - - TRBV5-1 TGCGCCAGCAGCTCCCTCCGGGAGAGCTATGGCTACACCTTC CASSSLRESYGYTF
TRBJ2-1 - - TRBV7-2 TGTGCCAGCAGCCGTCCGGGGCCTCAAGGGCAGGGTGAGCAGTTCTTC CASSRPGPQGQGEQFF
TRBJ1-5 - TRBD1 TRBV19 TGTGCCAGTAGTACAGGACAGGTCCTCAATCAGCCCCAGCATTTT CASSTGQVLNQPQHF
TRBJ2-3 - - TRBV7-9 TGTGCCAGCAACCTAGACGGAGCGGAGCTCACAGATACGCAGTATTTT CASNLDGAELTDTQYF
TRBJ2-1 - - TRBV7-9 TGTGCCAGCAGCTTAATCCAGGGAAACTACAATGAGCAGTTCTTC CASSLIQGNYNEQFF
TRBJ1-2 once TRBD1 TRBV27 TGTGCCAGCAGTCAAGGGACAGGAAGGAACTATGGCTACACCTTC CASSQGTGRNYGYTF
TRBJ1-2 - TRBD1 TRBV5-1 TGCGCCAGCAGCCCAATGACTGAGGGACAGGGCTATGGCTACACCTTC CASSPMTEGQGYGYTF
TRBJ1-3 - TRBD1 TRBV6-5 TGTGCCGCGGGGAACGACAGGGCCTCTGGAAACACCATATATTTT CAAGNDRASGNTIYF
TRBJ1-2 - - TRBV12-5 TGTGCTAGTAACGGGGGCGCCTATGGCTACACCTTC CASNGGAYGYTF
TRBJ2-7 - - TRBV5-1 TGCGCCAGCAGCTTGAGTTCCAGGGACGAGCAGTACTTC CASSLSSRDEQYF
TRBJ1-1 - - TRBV29-1 TGCAGCGTTGGGAGATGGGACACTGAAGCTTTCTTT CSVGRWDTEAFF
TRBJ2-7 - - TRBV10-2 TGCGCCAGCAGTGGGCACGGGGCCCACTACGAGCAGTACTTC CASSGHGAHYEQYF
TRBJ2-1 - - TRBV7-9 TGTGCCAGCAGCTTAAGTCTGGCGGGATCCTACAATGAGCAGTTCTTC CASSLSLAGSYNEQFF
TRBJ2-6 - - TRBV7-8 TGTGCCAGCAGCTTAGGTGGGGGGTCCGGGGCCAACGTCCTGACTTTC CASSLGGGSGANVLTF
TRBJ2-7 - - TRBV19 TGTGCCAGTACCCCCGGCCTAGCGCCGTACGAGCAGTACTTC CASTPGLAPYEQYF
TRBJ2-7 - TRBD1 TRBV4-3 TGCGCCAGCAGCCCGGACAGGGACTCCTACGAGCAGTACTTC CASSPDRDSYEQYF
TRBJ2-1 - - TRBV7-2 TGTGCCAGCGGGCTAGCTTATTCCAATGAGCAGTTCTTC CASGLAYSNEQFF
TRBJ2-7 - TRBD2 TRBV5-1 TGCGCCAGCACCATAGCGGGGGGGGCCGACGAGCAGTACTTC CASTIAGGADEQYF
TRBJ1-2 - - TRBV5-4 TGTGCCAGCAGCGTACCGGGAGATGGGAACTATGGCTACACCTTC CASSVPGDGNYGYTF
TRBJ2-3 - TRBD2 TRBV6-5 TGTGCCAGCACGCGCAGCGGGAGTAGAACAGATACGCAGTATTTT CASTRSGSRTDTQYF
TRBJ2-5 - - TRBV6-6 TGTGCCAGCAGTTTCCTGGCCGCTCAGGAGGCCCAGTACTTC CASSFLAAQEAQYF
TRBJ1-2 few TRBD1 TRBV18 TGTGCCAGCTCACCAGCACGGACAGGCGGGGTAGAGGGCTACACCTTC CASSPARTGGVEGYTF
TRBJ2-2 - - TRBV21-1 TGTGCCAGCCTAGGGGGGGCGGACACCGGGGAGCTGTTTTTT CASLGGADTGELFF
TRBJ1-2 - TRBD1 TRBV4-3 TGCGCCAGCAGCCAAGAGGGACAGGGGGCGAGTAACTATGGCTACACCTTC CASSQEGQGASNYGYTF
TRBJ2-3 few TRBD2 TRBV5-1 TGCGCCAGCAGCTTGCTTACTAGCGGAGATACGCAGTATTTT CASSLLTSGDTQYF
TRBJ2-3 few - TRBV5-1 TGCGCCAGCAGCTTGAATCAAGATACGCAGTATTTT CASSLNQDTQYF
TRBJ2-3 - TRBD1 TRBV9 TGTGCCAGCAGCTCCCATACCACAGGGGGAGGAGCGGATACGCAGTATTTT CASSSHTTGGGADTQYF
TRBJ2-7 - TRBD1 TRBV5-1 TGCGCCAGCAGCGGGTCGACAGGGTCGGTCTACGAGCAGTACTTC CASSGSTGSVYEQYF
TRBJ1-5 - - TRBV28 TGTGCCAGCAGTATGGACACCCGAAAATCACATTTT CASSMDTRKSHF
TRBJ2-1 - TRBD2 TRBV27 TGTGCCAGCAGTTTGTCGAGCGGGGCCCCACGAGAGCAGTTCTTC CASSLSSGAPREQFF
TRBJ1-2 once - TRBV4-3 TGCGCCAGCAGCCAAGATTTGGGGATCTCCTATGGCTACACCTTC CASSQDLGISYGYTF
TRBJ1-5 - - TRBV4-3 TGCGCCAGCAGCCAAGGTCGAGGTAGCAATCAGCCCCAGCATTTT CASSQGRGSNQPQHF
TRBJ1-5 once - TRBV27 TGTGCCAGCAGTTTAAGAGGGTACAATCAGCCCCAGCATTTT CASSLRGYNQPQHF
TRBJ2-5 - TRBD1 TRBV5-1 TGCGCCAGCAGCCCTACAGGGGGCAGGGAGACCCAGTACTTC CASSPTGGRETQYF
TRBJ1-1 - - TRBV27 TGTGCCAGCAGTTTAGGCTACCTCAAGAAGAACACTGAAGCTTTCTTT CASSLGYLKKNTEAFF
TRBJ1-1 - TRBD1 TRBV30 TGTGCCTGGAGTGTAGGGACAGGGCCTAGGGTCTTT CAWSVGTGPRVF
TRBJ2-5 - - TRBV5-6 TGTGCCAGCAGCTGGGCACCGTACCAAGAGACCCAGTACTTC CASSWAPYQETQYF
TRBJ2-2 - TRBD1 TRBV18 TGTGCCAGCTCACGACCGGGACAGGGGGCAACCGGGGAGCTGTTTTTT CASSRPGQGATGELFF
TRBJ1-2 - - TRBV29-1 TGCAGCGCTACCTCGCTTGGGGGAGGTGGCTACACCTTC CSATSLGGGGYTF